The sequence of this T cell receptor beta chain was determined in a study of blood T cell repertoires in COVID-19. Study-level information: Both acute and convalescent COVID-19 samples were obtained from the United States, Italy and Spain. Nucleic acid was either cDNA or gDNA, and it came from T cells, B-cell-depleted T cells, or PBMCs.

How the authors handled the data: For nucleated cells, counts were estimated from reference gene primer amplification. The table came from immunoSEQ multiplex PCR; TCRdb's copy has only in-frame clones and leaves some out. The V and J calls and clone size come from that table; D and trimming were worked out from the DNA. This sample carries more than 13,000 clones, less than 95% of them seen once, and the ten largest clones take over 6.5%. This clone was recorded only once. V trimming: 5 bases; J trimming: 5 bases; junction bases outside the gene matches: 5. CDR3 length: 16 amino acids. CDR1 and CDR2 (germline): SEHNR, FQNEAQ (reference sequence).

This chain uses TRBV7-9 with TRBJ2-2; 13 nucleotides agree with TRBD2. Sequenced material: peripheral blood. The TCR sequence derives from a human donor in a cohort sampled during active COVID-19. This CDR3 reads CASSIPTSGGTGELFF. CDR3 coding DNA: TGTGCCAGCAGCATCCCGACTAGCGGGGGGACCGGGGAGCTGTTTTTT.